A single sample gave rise to the 8 T cell receptor beta chains below, sequenced in a study of human thymus T cells. The protocol was immunoSEQ multiplex PCR, while the TCRdb copy is restricted to in-frame clones and leaves out a portion. The table includes about 50,000 clones, 95% detected once. Sequenced input: blood. The receptors originated from a girl younger than two with a congenital heart defect but otherwise immunologically healthy.

This chain connects TRBV4-1 to TRBJ1-5; weak D call: TRBD1 (6 bases). V dropped 2 bases and J dropped 1 base, with 12 bases sitting between them. The CDR3 has 16 residues. Germline loops: CDR1 MGHRA, CDR2 YSYEKL. CDR3 coding DNA: TGCGCCAGCAGCCAATGGGGGGCGGGGAGCAATCAGCCCCAGCATTTT. This translates into CASSQWGAGSNQPQHF.

V is TRBV14 and J is TRBJ2-2; no firm D call. With 4 bases removed from V and 9 bases from J, the gap between germline ends came to 12 bases. Germline CDR1 and CDR2: SGHDN and FVKESK. This CDR3 region has 13 residues. DNA for the CDR3: TGTGCCAGCAGCCGGGAACTCCACCGGGAGCTGTTTTTT. It specifies CASSRELHRELFF. Full variable domain (rest looked up from reference TRBV14 and TRBJ2-2): EAGVTQFPSHSVIEKGQTVTLRCDPISGHDNLYWYRRVMGKEIKFLLHFVKESKQDESGMPNNRFLAERTGGTYSTLKVQPAELEDSGVYFCASSRELHRELFFGEGSRLTVL.

This chain joins TRBV7-8 and TRBJ2-3; D possibly uses TRBD1 or TRBD2 (5 bases each). Trimming took 4 bases from V and 0 from J, leaving 11 bases between them. The CDR3 covers 15 residues. Germline lookup yields CDR1 SGHVS and CDR2 FQNEAQ. CDR3 sequence reads: CASSSLWGSTDTQYF. CDR3 nucleotide sequence: TGTGCCAGCAGCTCCCTGTGGGGGAGCACAGATACGCAGTATTTT.

The chain couples TRBV29-1 to TRBJ2-3; no reliable D call. The CDR3 is 16 residues long. Deletions cut 5 bases from V and 0 bases from J, with 18 bases between. Germline V gene lookup returns CDR1 SQVTM and CDR2 ANQGSEA. CDR3 sequence: CSVTSRIVSSTDTQYF. The CDR3 DNA reads TGCAGCGTTACGTCGAGAATAGTCTCTAGCACAGATACGCAGTATTTT.

The chain has TRBV11-2 and TRBJ2-1; D unclear. The CDR3 totals 15 residues. Germline V gene data show CDR1 as SGHAT and CDR2 as FQNNGV. Trimming pared 2 bases from V and 5 bases from J, leaving 13 bases between. The CDR3 DNA reads as TGTGCCAGCAGCTTAATAGCCGTAAGCAACAATGAGCAGTTCTTC. The encoded protein is CASSLIAVSNNEQFF.

This clone was counted only a few times. The same CDR3 also results from other DNA sequences found in this sample. This chain uses TRBV28 with TRBJ2-7; perhaps TRBD1 as D (6 bases). The CDR3 runs 18 residues. The germline gives CDR1 MDHEN, CDR2 SYDVKM. V gave up 5 bases and J gave up 2 bases, with 25 bases separating them. The CDR3 DNA follows: TGTGCCAGCAGTCTTAGGGTCTGGAGGACAGCCGCACCCTACGAGCAGTACTTC. Translation gives CASSLRVWRTAAPYEQYF.

The chain carries TRBV5-1 and TRBJ1-1; 7 bases map to TRBD1. V lost 0 bases to trimming and J lost 0 bases; unmatched junction nucleotides: 5. Germline CDR1 reads SGHRS; CDR2 reads YFSETQ. The CDR3 is made up of 16 amino acids. CDR3 DNA sequence: TGCGCCAGCAGCTTGGTAGGGGGCGGAATGAACACTGAAGCTTTCTTT. This translates into CASSLVGGGMNTEAFF. Complete variable domain (other parts from reference TRBV5-1 and TRBJ1-1): KAGVTQTPRYLIKTRGQQVTLSCSPISGHRSVSWYQQTPGQGLQFLFEYFSETQRNKGNFPGRFSGRQFSNSRSEMNVSTLELGDSALYLCASSLVGGGMNTEAFFGQGTRLTVV.

This chain connects TRBV9 to TRBJ2-3; 8 bases are shared with TRBD2. The CDR3 is 13 amino acids. Germline V gene sequence: CDR1 SGDLS, CDR2 YYNGEE. V lost 5 bases to trimming and J lost 5 bases; unmatched junction nucleotides: 4. CDR3 bases: TGTGCCAGCAGTAGCGGGACGGGAGATACGCAGTATTTT. Amino acid sequence: CASSSGTGDTQYF.